This passage covers 5 T cell receptor beta chains from one sample sequenced in a study of blood T cell repertoires in COVID-19. TCRdb keeps only in-frame clones here, not all; method: immunoSEQ multiplex PCR. The table has some 93,000 clones, approximately 83% seen once. The sample was peripheral blood. These receptors all stem from a man aged 60 to 75 with acute or convalescent COVID-19.

This sequence joins TRBV4-1 and TRBJ1-1; 9 bases agree with TRBD1. The V and J ends lost 1 base and 3 bases, in that order; junction bases with no gene match: 12. Germline V gene lookup returns CDR1 MGHRA and CDR2 YSYEKL. There are 18 residues in the CDR3. The chain's CDR3 is CASSQAPSAGTGYTEAFF. Written as DNA, the CDR3 is TGCGCCAGCAGCCAAGCCCCCTCCGCAGGGACAGGGTACACTGAAGCTTTCTTT.

V and J are TRBV19 and TRBJ2-7; TRBD2 agrees at 11 bases. The V segment lost 1 base and the J segment 3 bases; nucleotides outside the gene matches: 2. The CDR3 runs 15 residues. Germline-derived CDR1 and CDR2 are LNHDA and SQIVND (reference sequence). CDR3 DNA: TGTGCCAGTAGTATAGTCACTAGCGGGAGCTACGAGCAGTACTTC. It codes for CASSIVTSGSYEQYF. The full variable domain, with the rest looked up from reference TRBV19 and TRBJ2-7, is DGGITQSPKYLFRKEGQNVTLSCEQNLNHDAMYWYRQDPGQGLRLIYYSQIVNDFQKGDIAEGYSVSREKKESFPLTVTSAQKNPTAFYLCASSIVTSGSYEQYFGPGTRLTVT.

This clone was recorded only once. The rearrangement uses TRBV3-1 (or the pseudogene TRBV3-2) and TRBJ2-7; the D gene is possibly TRBD1 (5 bases). The V end was cut by 6 bases, the J end by 7 bases, with 19 bases between. The CDR3 length is 14 residues. Germline CDR1 LGHDT, CDR2 YNNKEL (reference sequence). The CDR3 sequence is CASRPPGFSGEQYF. The CDR3 coding sequence is TGTGCCAGCAGACCCCCAGGGTTCAGTGGGGAGCAGTACTTC.

The chain recombines TRBV19 with TRBJ1-6; D is possibly TRBD1 (6 bases). Trimming took 3 bases from V and 1 from J, leaving 10 bases between them. The germline gives CDR1 LNHDA, CDR2 SQIVND (reference sequence). CDR3 length: 16 residues. The CDR3 sequence: CASSISRGSYNSPLHF. The CDR3, as DNA: TGTGCCAGTAGTATTTCCAGGGGATCCTATAATTCACCCCTCCACTTT.

The chain carries TRBV11-3 and TRBJ2-1, with TRBD1 identical over 9 bases. This CDR3 is built from 15 residues. Germline V gene data show CDR1 as SGHNT and CDR2 as YENEEA. Unmatched junction bases numbered 9, after V lost 5 bases and J lost 7 bases. The DNA for the CDR3 is TGTGCCAGCAGCACCGGGACAGGGTCGCTTAATGAGCAGTTCTTC. The encoded protein is CASSTGTGSLNEQFF.